The clone carrying this T cell receptor beta chain was picked up many times. Its antigen is not identified. By quantitative 5'-RACE with molecular barcodes, the TCR beta libraries were made. TCRdb redid the calling of the 5' RACE reads with MiXCR, one entry per CDR3 protein. The table records 300,000 to 350,000 distinct CDR3 sequences, approximately 14% of them present only once. This entry comes from a study of CD8 T cells in ankylosing spondylitis. Study-wide results and caveats: Those disease-linked clones were CD8+; they were also relatively rare in peripheral blood.

Trimming shortened V by 3 bases and J by 0 bases, and 8 bases separated the two germline ends. This CDR3 comprises 14 residues. The germline gives CDR1 LNHDA, CDR2 SQIVND (reference sequence). The rearrangement links TRBV19 to TRBJ1-2; no definite D call. Sequenced material: blood, either unsorted or a sorted T cell fraction (not recorded which). This sequence originates from a male donor with ankylosing spondylitis or in good health (not recorded which). The CDR3 DNA follows: TGTGCCAGTAGTATCTCAAGGACTAACTATGGCTACACCTTC. Amino acids: CASSISRTNYGYTF. The whole variable domain, filled in from reference TRBV19 and TRBJ1-2, reads DGGITQSPKYLFRKEGQNVTLSCEQNLNHDAMYWYRQDPGQGLRLIYYSQIVNDFQKGDIAEGYSVSREKKESFPLTVTSAQKNPTAFYLCASSISRTNYGYTFGSGTRLTVV.